The 5 T cell receptor beta chains below all came from one sample that was sequenced in a study of blood T cell repertoires in COVID-19. TCRdb's table, derived via immunoSEQ multiplex PCR, lists solely in-frame clones and lacks some. This sample carries 75,000 to 100,000 clones, approximately 90% of them seen once, and the ten largest clones take approximately 15%. Sequencing input: peripheral blood. These receptors all come from a human donor in a cohort sampled during active COVID-19.

The chain carries TRBV7-9 and TRBJ1-4; D is possibly TRBD1 (5 bases). The CDR3 consists of 15 residues. Germline assignment: CDR1 SEHNR and CDR2 FQNEAQ (reference sequence). V was pared by 1 base and J by 6 bases, with 12 bases between. The CDR3 is CASSLVWGEYEKLFF. CDR3 sequence (DNA): TGTGCCAGCAGCTTAGTGTGGGGGGAATATGAAAAACTGTTTTTT.

V usage is TRBV27 and J usage is TRBJ1-2; unclear D gene. V gave up 6 bases and J gave up 2 bases, with 10 bases separating them. The length of the CDR3 is 13 residues. The germline CDR1 and CDR2 sequences are MNHEY and SMNVEV (reference sequence). The DNA for the CDR3 is TGTGCCAGCAGAGGAGGGCAGAACTATGGCTACACCTTC. Its translation: CASRGGQNYGYTF.

The chain carries TRBV6-2 or TRBV6-3 and TRBJ1-4, with D possibly matching TRBD1 (5 bases). This CDR3 is built from 16 residues. Germline CDR1 and CDR2: MNHEY and SVGEGT. The V end was cut by 0 bases, the J end by 0 bases, with 8 bases between. This chain's CDR3 is CASSYSTGATNEKLFF. CDR3 bases: TGTGCCAGCAGTTACTCGACGGGGGCAACTAATGAAAAACTGTTTTTT.

The chain recombines TRBV7-2 with TRBJ2-3, with 9 bases matching TRBD2. V shed 3 bases, J shed 2 bases, and the junction held 3 bases outside the gene matches. Germline V gene sequence: CDR1 SGHTA, CDR2 FQGNSA. The CDR3 length is 15 residues. As DNA, the CDR3 is TGTGCCAGCAGCTTCCTAGCGGGACTCACAGATACGCAGTATTTT. As protein: CASSFLAGLTDTQYF.

V and J are TRBV11-2 and TRBJ1-1; D is ambiguous. V lost 8 bases and J lost 0, with 13 bases in between. Germline V gene sequence: CDR1 SGHAT, CDR2 FQNNGV. The CDR3 has 14 amino acids. CDR3 amino acids: CASHSLQMNTEAFF. CDR3 sequence (DNA): TGTGCCAGCCACTCCCTACAGATGAACACTGAAGCTTTCTTT.